This T cell receptor beta chain stems from a study of OX40 agonist ivuxolimab in advanced cancers. Assay used: immunoSEQ multiplex PCR; TCRdb lists only in-frame clones, some missing. This table has about 38,000 clones, 80% to 85% appearing once. Study-wide results and limits: At 0.1 to 3.0 mg/kg and by week 6, clonal expansion occurred in CD4+ and CD8+ blood T cells. The expanded peripheral T cells' antigen specificity was not determined.

Per germline, CDR1 KGHSH and CDR2 LQKENI. The CDR3 covers 17 residues. Trimming removed 3 bases from V and 3 bases from J; junction bases left unmatched: 8. With respect to this clone: What it binds is unknown.

The source was CD4+ or CD8+ T cells sorted from blood, collected in a trial of the OX40 agonist ivuxolimab. The source of this sequence is an adult with an advanced solid tumor such as melanoma, head and neck, liver or kidney cancer. The chain combines TRBV18 with TRBJ2-7, with 13 bases fitting TRBD2. The CDR3 sequence is CASSPTSGGASLYEQYF. The DNA of the CDR3 is TGTGCCAGCTCACCTACTAGCGGGGGGGCCTCCCTCTACGAGCAGTACTTC.